This TCR beta chain was sequenced in a study of blood T cell repertoires in COVID-19. Turning to the study itself: Samples of COVID-19 (acute and convalescent) were obtained from the United States, Italy and Spain.

The table lists this clone with a count of one. The CDR3 covers 13 residues. V was clipped by 1 base and J by 2 bases, with 5 bases between them. CDR1 is SGHVS and CDR2 is FNYEAQ in the germline V gene. In assigning cohorts, the study relied on participant-reported clinical history. Some clones are missing from TCRdb's copy, which holds only in-frame ones; the method was immunoSEQ multiplex PCR. The table shows 300,000 to 350,000 clones, with around nine tenths occurring only once. This chain joins TRBV7-6 and TRBJ1-2, with D possibly being TRBD1 (5 bases). The clonotype originates from a woman aged 30 to 39 who had been exposed to COVID-19. Sequencing input: PBMCs or T cells enriched from blood (not recorded which). The CDR3 loop reads CASSLEGNYGYTF. The CDR3 DNA reads as TGTGCCAGCAGCTTAGAGGGGAACTATGGCTACACCTTC.